What follows are 13 T cell receptor beta chains derived from one specimen sequenced in a study of shared clonotypes between healthy human individuals. Clones were read by immunoSEQ multiplex PCR, and TCRdb kept only the in-frame ones, dropping some. Of roughly 640,000 clones listed, almost 97% are singletons. The sample was naive CD4+ T cells sorted from blood. Subset given: CD45RA+ positively selected. All receptors come from a woman aged 25 to 39 in good health.

The rearrangement links TRBV5-3 to TRBJ1-1; tentatively, D is TRBD1 (6 bases). TRBV5-3 is given ORF status, its function remaining uncertain. V lost 4 bases and J lost 6, with 13 bases in between. CDR3 length equals 13 residues. The CDR3 protein is CARSPGTKAEAFF. CDR3 sequence (DNA): TGTGCCAGAAGCCCCGGGACAAAAGCTGAAGCTTTCTTT.

The V call is TRBV30, the J call TRBJ2-5; maybe TRBD2 (6 bases). Germline CDR1 GTSNPN, CDR2 SVGIG (reference sequence). The CDR3 runs 14 residues. Trimming removed 3 bases from V and 8 bases from J, with 19 bases in between. The CDR3 spells CAWSRAGLFETQYF. The CDR3 DNA reads as TGTGCCTGGAGCCGCGCGGGGCTATTCGAAACCCAGTACTTC.

This clone was observed a single time. This CDR3 is also generated by other DNA sequences in the sample. The chain employs TRBV5-1 and TRBJ2-1; tentative D call: TRBD2 (6 bases). The CDR3 contains 15 residues. Looked up from germline, CDR1 is SGHRS and CDR2 is YFSETQ. Trimming took 0 bases from V and 3 from J, leaving 10 bases between them. CDR3 bases: TGCGCCAGCAGCTTGGCAGCGGGTGTCTACAATGAGCAGTTCTTC. It is translated as CASSLAAGVYNEQFF.

The chain carries TRBV2 and TRBJ2-1, with 10 bases matching TRBD2. The CDR3 is 17 residues long. Germline trimming cut 2 bases from V and 0 bases from J; bases unmatched to any gene: 4. In germline, CDR1 is SNHLY, CDR2 FYNNEI. This chain's CDR3 is CASSERASGSSYNEQFF. The CDR3 nucleotides are TGTGCCAGCAGTGAACGTGCTAGCGGGAGCTCCTACAATGAGCAGTTCTTC.

The J gene is TRBJ2-7, the V gene TRBV11-1; TRBD1 aligns across 11 bases. The trim removed 5 bases at V and 6 bases at J, leaving 6 bases unmatched. The CDR3 sequence is 14 residues long. Germline CDR1 and CDR2: SGHAT and FQDESV (reference sequence). For the CDR3, the DNA is TGTGCCAGCAGCATCGGACAGGGGGCAGCCGAGCAGTACTTC. Translating gives CASSIGQGAAEQYF. Full variable domain (rest looked up from reference TRBV11-1 and TRBJ2-7): EAEVAQSPRYKITEKSQAVAFWCDPISGHATLYWYRQILGQGPELLVQFQDESVVDDSQLPKDRFSAERLKGVDSTLKIQPAELGDSAMYLCASSIGQGAAEQYFGPGTRLTVT.

In the case of this clone: Other DNA sequences within the sample encode an identical CDR3. The chain has TRBV28 and TRBJ1-5, with a weak D call TRBD1 (5 bases). The ends were cut back, 3 bases at V and 3 bases at J, with 9 bases in the middle. The CDR3 sequence is 14 residues long. Germline V lookup: CDR1 MDHEN, CDR2 SYDVKM. The CDR3 loop is CASSLGRNNQPQHF. The CDR3 bases are TGTGCCAGCAGTTTGGGGCGGAACAATCAGCCCCAGCATTTT. The entire variable domain, with the rest obtained from reference TRBV28 and TRBJ1-5, is as follows: DVKVTQSSRYLVKRTGEKVFLECVQDMDHENMFWYRQDPGLGLRLIYFSYDVKMKEKGDIPEGYSVSREKKERFSLILESASTNQTSMYLCASSLGRNNQPQHFGDGTRLSIL.

The genes are TRBV11-2 and TRBJ1-3, with TRBD1 matching over 10 bases. The CDR3 covers 16 residues. The germline gives CDR1 SGHAT, CDR2 FQNNGV. After removal of 4 bases from V and 4 bases from J, the junction contained 7 bases not matched to a gene. In DNA, the CDR3 is TGTGCCAGCAGCTGGAGACAGGGGGCTGCGGGAAACACCATATATTTT. Amino acids: CASSWRQGAAGNTIYF. The complete variable domain, with remaining parts taken from reference TRBV11-2 and TRBJ1-3, reads EAGVAQSPRYKIIEKRQSVAFWCNPISGHATLYWYQQILGQGPKLLIQFQNNGVVDDSQLPKDRFSAERLKGVDSTLKIQPAKLEDSAVYLCASSWRQGAAGNTIYFGEGSWLTVV.

About this clone: Different DNA sequences within this sample yield the same CDR3. This chain links TRBV5-1 with TRBJ1-6; 9 positions agree with TRBD1. The V gene end was trimmed by 4 bases and the J gene end by 9 bases; junction bases not matched to a gene: 5. Germline CDR1 SGHRS, CDR2 YFSETQ. The CDR3 length is 14 residues. Written as DNA, the CDR3 is TGCGCCAGCAGCCCGGGACAGGGTGGTTCACCCCTCCACTTT. Amino acids: CASSPGQGGSPLHF. Full variable domain (rest looked up from reference TRBV5-1 and TRBJ1-6): KAGVTQTPRYLIKTRGQQVTLSCSPISGHRSVSWYQQTPGQGLQFLFEYFSETQRNKGNFPGRFSGRQFSNSRSEMNVSTLELGDSALYLCASSPGQGGSPLHFGNGTRLTVT.

This chain uses TRBV30 with TRBJ1-5, with 7 bases matching TRBD1. The germline V gene encodes CDR1 GTSNPN and CDR2 SVGIG (reference sequence). V was pared by 2 bases and J by 11 bases, with 12 bases of the junction left unmatched. The CDR3 spans 14 residues. In nucleotides, the CDR3 is TGTGCCTGGAGTTCACAGGGGTCCCTTTCGGCCCAGCATTTT. It yields the protein CAWSSQGSLSAQHF. The whole variable domain, remainder taken from reference TRBV30 and TRBJ1-5, is SQTIHQWPATLVQPVGSPLSLECTVEGTSNPNLYWYRQAAGRGLQLLFYSVGIGQISSEVPQNLSASRPQDRQFILSSKKLLLSDSGFYLCAWSSQGSLSAQHFGDGTRLSIL.

The chain uses TRBV9 and TRBJ2-5; possibly TRBD2 for D (5 bases). The CDR3 runs 16 residues. Trimming stripped 0 bases from V and 4 bases from J, with 16 bases between. CDR1 and CDR2 from the germline V gene are SGDLS and YYNGEE. The CDR3 here is CASSVESRTGVETQYF. The CDR3 DNA sequence: TGTGCCAGCAGCGTAGAATCGCGGACCGGGGTAGAGACCCAGTACTTC.

The V gene is TRBV4-1, the J gene TRBJ2-1, with D tentatively TRBD2 (5 bases). Trimming stripped 5 bases from V and 2 bases from J, with 16 bases between. The germline V gene encodes CDR1 MGHRA and CDR2 YSYEKL. The CDR3 sequence is 16 residues long. The CDR3 region has the DNA TGCGCCAGCAGCGACGCGGGCAGGAACCCCTACAATGAGCAGTTCTTC. Protein sequence: CASSDAGRNPYNEQFF.

V usage is TRBV30 and J usage is TRBJ2-7; D tentatively reads TRBD1 or TRBD2 (5 bases each). The CDR3 length is 13 residues. Deletions cut 0 bases from V and 6 bases from J, with 12 bases between. CDR1 is GTSNPN, CDR2 SVGIG, per germline (reference sequence). CDR3 nucleotide sequence: TGTGCCTGGAGTGTACAATGGGACCCCGAGCAGTACTTC. Its translation: CAWSVQWDPEQYF.

This chain uses TRBV6-5 with TRBJ2-7, with TRBD1 identical over 7 bases. There are 16 residues in the CDR3. Germline V gives CDR1 MNHEY, CDR2 SVGAGI. Losses at the gene ends were 0 bases for V and 0 bases for J; bases not matched to a gene: 5. CDR3 loop: CASSYSKGADSYEQYF. The CDR3 nucleotides are TGTGCCAGCAGTTACTCGAAGGGGGCCGACTCCTACGAGCAGTACTTC.